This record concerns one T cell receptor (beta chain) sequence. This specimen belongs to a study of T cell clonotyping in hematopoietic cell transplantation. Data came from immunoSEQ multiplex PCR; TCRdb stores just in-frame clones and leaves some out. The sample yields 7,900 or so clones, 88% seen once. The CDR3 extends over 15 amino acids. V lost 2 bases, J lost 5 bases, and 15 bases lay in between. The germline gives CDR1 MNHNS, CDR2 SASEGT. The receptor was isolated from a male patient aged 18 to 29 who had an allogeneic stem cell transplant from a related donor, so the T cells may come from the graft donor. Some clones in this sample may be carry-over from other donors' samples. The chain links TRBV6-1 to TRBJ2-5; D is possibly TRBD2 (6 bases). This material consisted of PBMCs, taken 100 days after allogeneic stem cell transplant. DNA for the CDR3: TGTGCCAGCAGTGAATTGGCGGGGAATTTGGAGACCCAGTACTTC. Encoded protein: CASSELAGNLETQYF.